This T cell receptor (beta chain) appears in the sequencing data of a study of regulatory T cells in long-lasting Graves disease. This CDR3 spans 15 amino acids. CDR1 is SEHNR, CDR2 FQNEAQ, per germline (reference sequence). V was trimmed by 4 bases and J by 0 bases, leaving 10 bases between them. iRepertoire HTBI primers and Arm-PCR of CDR3 regions built TCR beta libraries. In the original workflow: Identified segments across samples numbered just over 60 TRBV and approximately 13 TRBJ. TCRdb ran MiXCR on the multiplex PCR reads and lists one entry per CDR3 protein. Here the V and J calls rest on TCRdb's processing, not on the authors' analysis. This repertoire shows 400,000 to 500,000 distinct CDR3 sequences, 12% to 15% found once; its top ten account for under 20%. Study conclusions and caveats: Peripheral blood, not thyroid tissue, was the sole material studied. Persistent Graves' patients showed less TCR diversity than newly diagnosed ones.

Noted time point: newly diagnosed GD, antithyroid drugs for less than 3 months. Researchers made the TCR library from RNA that was extracted from PBMCs. Blood from the periphery, around 9.3 milliliters in all, was drawn into EDTA tubes. This clonotype appeared a few times. The antigen remains undetermined. This sample was shared with a second study, whose subject was T cells in Graves' hyperthyroidism and ophthalmopathy.

The sample consisted of peripheral blood mononuclear cells (PBMCs), taken at new diagnosis, from a patient treated with antithyroid drugs. The origin of this receptor is a woman between 50 and 59 years old with Graves disease. This chain links TRBV7-9 with TRBJ1-5; D not certain. CDR3 in DNA: TGTGCCAGCAGCTCGGGCCTTTATAGCAATCAGCCCCAGCATTTT. It yields the protein CASSSGLYSNQPQHF.